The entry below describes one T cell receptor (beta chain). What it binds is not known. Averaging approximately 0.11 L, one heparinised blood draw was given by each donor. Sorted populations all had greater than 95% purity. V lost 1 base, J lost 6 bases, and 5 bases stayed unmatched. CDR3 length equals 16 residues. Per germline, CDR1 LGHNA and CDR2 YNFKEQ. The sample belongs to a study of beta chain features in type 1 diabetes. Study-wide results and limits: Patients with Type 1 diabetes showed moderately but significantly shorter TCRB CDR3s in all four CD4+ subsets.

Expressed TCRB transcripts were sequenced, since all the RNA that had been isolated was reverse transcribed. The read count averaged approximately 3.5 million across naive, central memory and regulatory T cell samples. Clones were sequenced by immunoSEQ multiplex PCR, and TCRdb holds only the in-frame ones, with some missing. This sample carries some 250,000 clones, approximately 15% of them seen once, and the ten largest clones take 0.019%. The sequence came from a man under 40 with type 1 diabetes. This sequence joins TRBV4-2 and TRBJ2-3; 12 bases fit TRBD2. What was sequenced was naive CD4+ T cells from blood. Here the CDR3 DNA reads TGTGCCAGCAGCCAAGGGACTAGCGGGATTTGGGATACGCAGTATTTT. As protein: CASSQGTSGIWDTQYF.